This T cell receptor (beta chain) was profiled in a study of CD8 T cells in Susac syndrome. Study-level results: An acknowledgment was made by the study that its TCR sequencing and HLA analysis involved relatively few individuals.

Reverse transcription of 0.5 to 1 ug RNA was carried out with random hexamers. It was immunoSEQ multiplex PCR that amplified TCR beta CDR3 across 54 Vbeta and 13 Jbeta. MiXCR was run by TCRdb on the immunoSEQ multiplex PCR reads, yielding one entry per CDR3 protein. Here the sample spans about 150,000 distinct CDR3 sequences, 95% to 96% being singletons. Blood CD8+ and CD4+ T cells underwent high-throughput TCR beta sequencing. V lost 5 bases, J lost 9 bases, and 11 bases stayed unmatched. This CDR3 is built from 14 residues. Germline loops: CDR1 DFQATT, CDR2 SNEGSKA (reference sequence). Turning to this clonotype: The target antigen is unknown.

The chain couples TRBV20-1 to TRBJ2-1; the match to TRBD1 covers 9 bases. The clonotype was recovered from a human donor with multiple sclerosis. What was sequenced was CD8+ T cells from PBMCs. The CDR3 is CSACRDRVVSEQFF. CDR3 in DNA: TGCAGTGCTTGTCGGGACAGGGTGGTTTCTGAGCAGTTCTTC.